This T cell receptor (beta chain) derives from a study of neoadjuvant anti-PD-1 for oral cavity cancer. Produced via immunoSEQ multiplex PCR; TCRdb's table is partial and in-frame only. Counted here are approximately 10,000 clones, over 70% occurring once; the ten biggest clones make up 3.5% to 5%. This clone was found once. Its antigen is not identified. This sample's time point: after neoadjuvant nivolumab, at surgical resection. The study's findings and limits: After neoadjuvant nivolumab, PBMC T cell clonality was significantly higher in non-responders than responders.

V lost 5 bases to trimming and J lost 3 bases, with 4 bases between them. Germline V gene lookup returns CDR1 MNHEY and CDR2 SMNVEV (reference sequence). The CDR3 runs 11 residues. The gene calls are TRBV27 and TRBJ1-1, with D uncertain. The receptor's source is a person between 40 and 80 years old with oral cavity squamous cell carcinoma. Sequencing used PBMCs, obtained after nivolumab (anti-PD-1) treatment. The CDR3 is CASSRDTEAFF. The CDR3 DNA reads TGTGCCAGCAGTCGGGACACTGAAGCTTTCTTT.